A single sample is the source of the 21 T cell receptor beta chains below, sequenced in a study of blood T cells in healthy people across ages. Primers used in a second PCR of about 7 to 12 cycles were a sample-barcoded 5' primer and a J-beta primer mix. TCRdb reprocessed the 5' RACE reads via MiXCR and lists one record per CDR3 protein. The data contain around 900,000 distinct CDR3 sequences, roughly half of them singletons. The source material was blood. All receptors come from a woman aged 55-70 years in good health.

This chain uses TRBV28 with TRBJ2-4; D might be TRBD2 (5 bases). Germline CDR1 reads MDHEN; CDR2 reads SYDVKM. The CDR3 runs 16 residues. Trimming pared 5 bases from V and 1 base from J, leaving 15 bases between. CDR3 bases: TGTGCCAGCAGTCCTCCGGTCTGGAGGGCCAAAAACATTCAGTACTTC. This codes for CASSPPVWRAKNIQYF. Full variable domain (missing parts from reference TRBV28 and TRBJ2-4): DVKVTQSSRYLVKRTGEKVFLECVQDMDHENMFWYRQDPGLGLRLIYFSYDVKMKEKGDIPEGYSVSREKKERFSLILESASTNQTSMYLCASSPPVWRAKNIQYFGAGTRLSVL.

V is TRBV25-1 and J is TRBJ2-5, with TRBD2 matching over 10 bases. The V gene's germline CDR1 is MGHDK and CDR2 SYGVNS. This CDR3 has 16 residues. Losses at the gene ends were 1 base for V and 11 bases for J; bases not matched to a gene: 13. As DNA, the CDR3 is TGTGCCAGCAGTGAATTAGGACTAGCGGAGTTCAATGAGCAGTACTTC. It translates to CASSELGLAEFNEQYF.

The chain recombines TRBV21-1 with TRBJ2-7; TRBD1 was called by the table and not checked on the DNA. TRBV21-1 is assigned pseudogene status. This CDR3 contains 11 residues. The CDR3 region is CASSRRTAQYF. In DNA form, the CDR3 reads TGTGCCAGCAGCAGGCGCACGGCCCAGTACTTC.

A word on this clonotype: Germline is not matched at one junction end, which may reflect a read error. This chain joins TRBV20-1 and TRBJ2-7, with 9 bases that match TRBD1. CDR3 length: 15 amino acids. In germline, CDR1 is DFQATT, CDR2 SNEGSKA (reference sequence). The CDR3 loop is CSARDLGTGTYERYF. The CDR3 DNA sequence: TGCAGTGCTAGAGATCTTGGGACAGGGACGTACGAGCGGTACTTC.

The chain joins TRBV5-5 to TRBJ1-5; D not certain. The germline CDR1 and CDR2 sequences are SGHKS and YYEKEE (reference sequence). Deletions cut 4 bases from V and 2 bases from J, with 13 bases between. This CDR3 comprises 15 residues. This CDR3 is CASSPPGNGNQPQHF. In DNA form, the CDR3 reads TGTGCCAGCAGCCCCCCGGGGAACGGCAATCAGCCCCAGCATTTT. The complete variable domain, with remaining parts taken from reference TRBV5-5 and TRBJ1-5, reads DAGVTQSPTHLIKTRGQQVTLRCSPISGHKSVSWYQQVLGQGPQFIFQYYEKEERGRGNFPDRFSARQFPNYSSELNVNALLLGDSALYLCASSPPGNGNQPQHFGDGTRLSIL.

The V gene is TRBV6-1, the J gene TRBJ2-3; 7 bases are shared with TRBD1. The CDR3 length is 17 residues. V lost 7 bases and J lost 5; bases outside the gene matches: 18. Per germline, CDR1 MNHNS and CDR2 SASEGT. CDR3 protein: CASTNRPQGVVLDTQYF. DNA of the CDR3: TGTGCCAGCACCAACCGCCCCCAGGGGGTGGTGTTAGATACGCAGTATTTT.

The rearrangement joins TRBV6-4 to TRBJ2-3, with 11 positions matching TRBD2. Germline V CDR1 and CDR2: MRHNA, SNTAGT. The CDR3 runs to 16 residues. V shed 5 bases, J shed 2 bases, and the junction held 6 bases outside the gene matches. CDR3 DNA sequence: TGTGCCAGCAGTCGGAAACTAGCGGGAGACACAGATACGCAGTATTTT. It encodes CASSRKLAGDTDTQYF.

The CDR3 sequence is CATSRGRQRNTEAFF. The CDR3, as DNA: TGTGCCACCAGCAGGGGTCGGCAGAGGAACACTGAAGCTTTCTTT. The chain has TRBV15 and TRBJ1-1, with D uncertain. The germline V gene has CDR1 LNHNV and CDR2 YYDKDF (reference sequence). The CDR3 totals 15 residues. V was pared by 3 bases and J by 1 base, with 12 bases between.

The chain joins TRBV5-1 to TRBJ2-6, with D unresolved. CDR1 SGHRS and CDR2 YFSETQ come from the germline V gene. V was shortened by 7 bases and J by 0 bases, with 14 bases between the two germline ends. This CDR3 is 16 amino acids long. CDR3 region: CASEGGRFSGANVLTF. The CDR3 DNA follows: TGCGCCAGCGAAGGTGGCCGGTTCTCTGGGGCCAACGTCCTGACTTTC. Drawing the rest from reference TRBV5-1 and TRBJ2-6, the complete variable domain is KAGVTQTPRYLIKTRGQQVTLSCSPISGHRSVSWYQQTPGQGLQFLFEYFSETQRNKGNFPGRFSGRQFSNSRSEMNVSTLELGDSALYLCASEGGRFSGANVLTFGAGSRLTVL.

This clonotype has just a few counts. The chain employs TRBV12-3 or TRBV12-4 and TRBJ2-2; D is unclear. The CDR3 is 12 residues long. V lost 5 bases to trimming and J lost 7 bases, with 8 bases between them. The CDR3 sequence: CASSAHGGELFF. As DNA, the CDR3 is TGTGCCAGCAGTGCCCACGGCGGGGAGCTGTTTTTT.

The genes are TRBV9 and TRBJ1-2; possibly TRBD1 for D (6 bases). CDR1 and CDR2 (germline): SGDLS, YYNGEE. The V gene lost 7 bases and the J gene lost 1 base, with 17 bases spanning the gap. The CDR3 is made up of 15 amino acids. As DNA, the CDR3 is TGTGCCAGCGGGGCCGCACAGGGAAGTAACTATGGCTACACCTTC. Encoded protein: CASGAAQGSNYGYTF.

A few counts support this clonotype. This chain uses TRBV28 with TRBJ2-6; 8 nucleotides agree with TRBD1. CDR3 length: 14 amino acids. V trimming: 8 bases; J trimming: 3 bases; junction bases outside the gene matches: 3. The germline CDR1 and CDR2 sequences are MDHEN and SYDVKM. Here the CDR3 DNA reads TGTGCCAGCCGGACAGGGTTTGGGGCCAACGTCCTGACTTTC. Encoded protein: CASRTGFGANVLTF.

The rearrangement uses TRBV29-1 and TRBJ2-7; 8 positions match TRBD2. V lost 8 bases to trimming and J lost 7 bases; unmatched junction nucleotides: 10. Germline V CDR1 and CDR2: SQVTM, ANQGSEA. The CDR3 loop spans 12 amino acids. The CDR3 loop reads CSFRAGAGEQYF. In DNA form, the CDR3 reads TGCAGCTTTCGAGCGGGAGCTGGGGAGCAGTACTTC.

The rearrangement links TRBV7-2 to TRBJ2-1; 8 bases agree with TRBD2. Per the germline V gene, CDR1 is SGHTA and CDR2 is FQGNSA. The CDR3 runs to 14 residues. After removal of 6 bases from V and 7 bases from J, the junction contained 8 bases not matched to a gene. The chain's CDR3 is CASRLAGANNEQFF. The CDR3, as DNA: TGTGCCAGCAGGCTAGCGGGCGCCAATAATGAGCAGTTCTTC.

This clonotype was counted between two and nine times. The V call is TRBV15, the J call TRBJ2-7; D is possibly TRBD1 or TRBD2 (5 bases each). Trimming took 6 bases from V and 4 from J, leaving 16 bases between them. Per the germline V gene, CDR1 is LNHNV and CDR2 is YYDKDF (reference sequence). This CDR3 has 14 residues. The CDR3 coding sequence is TGTGCCACCAGTTGGGACCACGGGGTTTACGAGCAGTACTTC. Amino acids: CATSWDHGVYEQYF.

To note about this clonotype: The junction shows a germline mismatch at one end, possibly a read error. V and J are TRBV7-9 and TRBJ1-2; no clear D gene. This CDR3 spans 16 amino acids. Germline V gene data show CDR1 as SEHNR and CDR2 as FQNEAQ (reference sequence). The CDR3 region has the DNA TGTGCCAGCAGCTCACAACAGATCCAGGCTAACTATGGCTACGCCTTC. Amino acid sequence: CASSSQQIQANYGYAF.

The chain links TRBV7-6 to TRBJ2-1, with 10 positions matching TRBD2. This CDR3 has 18 amino acids. V lost 1 base to trimming and J lost 3 bases; unmatched junction nucleotides: 9. Per germline, CDR1 SGHVS and CDR2 FNYEAQ. The chain's CDR3 is CASSLGTSGTLLYNEQFF. CDR3 sequence (DNA): TGTGCCAGCAGCTTAGGAACTAGCGGGACCCTCCTCTACAATGAGCAGTTCTTC.

The chain joins TRBV6-2 or TRBV6-3 to TRBJ1-2, with D possibly being TRBD1 (6 bases). The germline CDR1 and CDR2 sequences are MNHEY and SVGEGT. The germline V and J ends were trimmed by 2 bases and 4 bases, with 14 bases remaining between them. CDR3 length: 15 residues. The CDR3 sequence: CASSYQGTAGYGYTF. Written as DNA, the CDR3 is TGTGCCAGCAGTTACCAGGGGACCGCAGGCTATGGCTACACCTTC.

This clonotype is a singleton in its sample. J is TRBJ2-3 and V is TRBV18, with D tentatively TRBD2 (5 bases). The CDR3 is 15 amino acids. The germline V gene has CDR1 KGHSH and CDR2 LQKENI. V lost 1 base and J lost 1, with 9 bases in between. The CDR3 here is CASSPQRVGTDTQYF. CDR3 DNA: TGTGCCAGCTCACCACAGAGGGTAGGCACAGATACGCAGTATTTT.

The gene calls are TRBV11-2 and TRBJ1-5; D call uncertain. The V gene's germline CDR1 is SGHAT and CDR2 FQNNGV. The CDR3 has 13 amino acids. V lost 5 bases and J lost 5, with 10 bases in between. CDR3 protein: CASSVKPDQPQHF. As DNA, the CDR3 is TGTGCCAGCAGCGTCAAACCGGATCAGCCCCAGCATTTT.

The genes are TRBV11-1 and TRBJ1-2, with 9 bases matching TRBD1. This CDR3 has 16 amino acids. The J segment lost 6 bases and the V segment lost 5 bases, leaving 13 bases of the junction unmatched. Germline V gives CDR1 SGHAT, CDR2 FQDESV (reference sequence). The CDR3 nucleotides read TGTGCCAGCAGCGCGGGGACAGGGAACCCTGGGAATGGCTACACCTTC. This codes for CASSAGTGNPGNGYTF.